These 20 T cell receptor beta chains came from one sample sequenced in a study of PD-1 blockade in mismatch repair-deficient tumors. Repertoires were generated with immunoSEQ multiplex PCR, while TCRdb's copy carries only in-frame clones and drops some. The sample holds about 68,000 clones, 70% to 80% seen once. Material: peripheral blood, obtained 2 weeks after starting pembrolizumab. The origin of the receptors is an adult with mismatch repair-deficient cancer.

This clone appeared a single time. The rearrangement uses TRBV18 and TRBJ2-3; D is unclear. Germline V gene lookup returns CDR1 KGHSH and CDR2 LQKENI. CDR3 length equals 14 residues. V was clipped by 3 bases and J by 2 bases, with 9 bases between them. The CDR3 bases are TGTGCCAGCTCACCCTTGGACGTCACAGATACGCAGTATTTT. It codes for CASSPLDVTDTQYF.

The V and J genes are TRBV30 and TRBJ1-2, with 8 bases that match TRBD1. Per germline, CDR1 GTSNPN and CDR2 SVGIG (reference sequence). V was pared by 5 bases and J by 4 bases, with 12 bases of the junction left unmatched. This CDR3 contains 15 residues. CDR3 amino acids: CAWDSTGESGYGYTF. Here the CDR3 DNA reads TGTGCCTGGGACTCGACAGGGGAGAGTGGCTATGGCTACACCTTC.

This sequence joins TRBV11-1 and TRBJ2-1; D is perhaps TRBD2 (5 bases). The V and J ends lost 2 bases and 12 bases respectively, with 14 bases between them. Germline V lookup: CDR1 SGHAT, CDR2 FQDESV (reference sequence). The CDR3 covers 13 residues. The CDR3: CASSLSSGVGQFF. CDR3 sequence (DNA): TGTGCCAGCAGCTTATCTTCCGGGGTCGGGCAGTTCTTC.

The chain combines TRBV2 with TRBJ2-1; 7 positions match TRBD1. V lost 4 bases to trimming and J lost 0 bases; unmatched junction nucleotides: 6. The CDR3 loop spans 16 amino acids. CDR1 SNHLY and CDR2 FYNNEI come from the germline V gene. In DNA form, the CDR3 reads TGTGCCAGCAGTGCACAGGGGCTTCTCTCCTACAATGAGCAGTTCTTC. This translates into CASSAQGLLSYNEQFF.

The rearrangement links TRBV5-1 to TRBJ1-1; the D is unclear. V lost 4 bases to trimming and J lost 3 bases, with 10 bases between them. The germline V gene has CDR1 SGHRS and CDR2 YFSETQ. The CDR3 has 13 residues. CDR3 coding DNA: TGCGCCAGCAGCGAAACAACGGACACTGAAGCTTTCTTT. Translation gives CASSETTDTEAFF.

The chain joins TRBV7-2 to TRBJ1-4; the match to TRBD1 covers 10 bases. V lost 4 bases to trimming and J lost 3 bases; unmatched junction nucleotides: 5. Germline V CDR1 and CDR2: SGHTA, FQGNSA. This CDR3 comprises 16 residues. The CDR3: CASSSSGTGANEKLFF. DNA for the CDR3: TGTGCCAGCAGCTCGTCCGGGACAGGGGCTAATGAAAAACTGTTTTTT.

The chain combines TRBV2 with TRBJ1-1; D call uncertain. V lost 2 bases and J 1 base, leaving 5 bases between the germline ends. The CDR3 covers 13 residues. The germline V gene encodes CDR1 SNHLY and CDR2 FYNNEI. The CDR3 DNA sequence: TGTGCCAGCAGTGAACTCCCGAACACTGAAGCTTTCTTT. As protein: CASSELPNTEAFF.

The chain has TRBV9 and TRBJ2-1; the match to TRBD2 covers 7 bases. The CDR3 consists of 15 residues. V trimming: 6 bases; J trimming: 3 bases; junction bases outside the gene matches: 9. Looked up from germline, CDR1 is SGDLS and CDR2 is YYNGEE. The CDR3 reads CASTSSGVGYNEQFF. The DNA for the CDR3 is TGTGCCAGCACCTCAAGCGGGGTTGGCTACAATGAGCAGTTCTTC.

The chain combines TRBV11-1 with TRBJ2-3, with D tentatively TRBD2 (5 bases). CDR1 is SGHAT, CDR2 FQDESV, per germline (reference sequence). This CDR3 comprises 14 residues. With 3 bases removed from V and 3 bases from J, the gap between germline ends came to 10 bases. CDR3 in amino acids: CASSFGRETDTQYF. The CDR3, as DNA: TGTGCCAGCAGCTTCGGACGGGAAACAGATACGCAGTATTTT. The full variable domain, with the rest looked up from reference TRBV11-1 and TRBJ2-3, is EAEVAQSPRYKITEKSQAVAFWCDPISGHATLYWYRQILGQGPELLVQFQDESVVDDSQLPKDRFSAERLKGVDSTLKIQPAELGDSAMYLCASSFGRETDTQYFGPGTRLTVL.

On this clone itself: A read error may produce the germline difference seen at one junction end. The chain combines TRBV5-1 with TRBJ1-5; D unresolved. Germline assignment: CDR1 SGHRS and CDR2 YFSETQ. This CDR3 spans 14 amino acids. The CDR3 DNA is TGCGCCAGCAGTTTGGACGGTAGCAATCAGCCCCAGCATTTT. It specifies CASSLDGSNQPQHF.

Only one count was recorded for this clone. The V and J genes are TRBV19 and TRBJ2-7; possible D gene TRBD1, 6 bases. The CDR3 has 19 amino acids. Trimming removed 3 bases from V and 0 bases from J, with 24 bases in between. Germline V lookup: CDR1 LNHDA, CDR2 SQIVND (reference sequence). The CDR3 here is CASSISVGFGGRFSYEQYF. The CDR3 nucleotides read TGTGCCAGTAGTATTTCGGTTGGGTTTGGGGGCCGGTTCTCCTACGAGCAGTACTTC.

This chain joins TRBV7-2 and TRBJ1-1; 9 positions match TRBD1. V shed 6 bases and J 5 bases; nucleotides not matched to a gene: 4. Per germline, CDR1 SGHTA and CDR2 FQGNSA. CDR3 length: 13 residues. CDR3 DNA: TGTGCCAGCAGTCTGACAGGGGGGACTGAAGCTTTCTTT. It yields the protein CASSLTGGTEAFF. Full variable domain (remainder filled in from reference TRBV7-2 and TRBJ1-1): GAGVSQSPSNKVTEKGKDVELRCDPISGHTALYWYRQSLGQGLEFLIYFQGNSAPDKSGLPSDRFSAERTGGSVSTLTIQRTQQEDSAVYLCASSLTGGTEAFFGQGTRLTVV.

This clone was observed once. This chain joins TRBV19 and TRBJ2-5; 8 bases align to TRBD2. The V segment lost 5 bases and the J segment 3 bases; nucleotides outside the gene matches: 8. The CDR3 extends over 15 amino acids. The germline V gene has CDR1 LNHDA and CDR2 SQIVND (reference sequence). The CDR3 DNA sequence: TGTGCCAGTAGTTTTGTAAGCGGGAGTAAAGAGACCCAGTACTTC. Translation gives CASSFVSGSKETQYF.

The rearrangement uses TRBV2 and TRBJ2-4; 7 bases align to TRBD1. The V segment lost 6 bases and the J segment 1 base; nucleotides outside the gene matches: 6. The CDR3 is made up of 15 amino acids. Germline lookup yields CDR1 SNHLY and CDR2 FYNNEI. CDR3 sequence (DNA): TGTGCCAGCAGAAATTTGGGACAGGCCAAAAACATTCAGTACTTC. Its translation is CASRNLGQAKNIQYF.

V usage is TRBV19 and J usage is TRBJ2-3; D possibly uses TRBD1 or TRBD2 (5 bases each). The germline CDR1 and CDR2 sequences are LNHDA and SQIVND (reference sequence). Trimming took off 5 bases at V and 1 base at J, with 22 bases between the two ends. The CDR3 contains 18 residues. In nucleotides, the CDR3 is TGTGCCAGTAGTGACTTTCTAAGACGGGACGCTGGCACAGATACGCAGTATTTT. It translates to CASSDFLRRDAGTDTQYF.

The V call is TRBV11-3, the J call TRBJ2-7; TRBD2 agrees at 7 bases. Germline CDR1 reads SGHNT; CDR2 reads YENEEA. The CDR3 has 13 residues. V was pared by 6 bases and J by 3 bases, with 5 bases of the junction left unmatched. CDR3 amino acids: CASRAGAGYEQYF. CDR3 DNA: TGTGCCAGCAGGGCGGGAGCGGGCTACGAGCAGTACTTC.

This clone was recorded a few times. The chain uses TRBV6-5 and TRBJ1-2; TRBD1 aligns across 8 bases. The CDR3 is made up of 14 amino acids. V lost 8 bases, J lost 8 bases, and 13 bases stayed unmatched. The V gene's germline CDR1 is MNHEY and CDR2 SVGAGI. The CDR3 region is CASQAAGGYRGYTF. In DNA form, the CDR3 reads TGTGCCAGCCAGGCGGCAGGGGGCTATAGGGGCTACACCTTC.

The chain combines TRBV11-3 with TRBJ1-2, with 11 bases fitting TRBD1. The CDR3 loop spans 17 amino acids. Germline V gives CDR1 SGHNT, CDR2 YENEEA. Trimming took 5 bases from V and 1 from J; bases not matched to a gene: 9. DNA of the CDR3: TGTGCCAGCAGCCCAATGGACAGGGGGCTCCTTAACTATGGCTACACCTTC. Translated, it gives CASSPMDRGLLNYGYTF.

CDR3 sequence reads: CASAEGSSYEQYF. In nucleotides, the CDR3 is TGTGCCAGCGCCGAGGGGTCCTCCTACGAGCAGTACTTC. The chain is built from TRBV7-8 and TRBJ2-7, with D perhaps TRBD1 or TRBD2 (5 bases each). CDR3 length: 13 amino acids. Per germline, CDR1 SGHVS and CDR2 FQNEAQ. V was pared by 8 bases and J by 0 bases, with 11 bases between.

V usage is TRBV7-2 and J usage is TRBJ2-7; D may correspond to TRBD1 or TRBD2 (5 bases each). This CDR3 has 13 amino acids. V was trimmed by 6 bases and J by 6 bases, leaving 15 bases between them. Germline loops: CDR1 SGHTA, CDR2 FQGNSA. CDR3 nucleotides: TGTGCCAGCAGTTTACTGCCGAGGGGCGAGCAGTACTTC. Residues: CASSLLPRGEQYF.